The 14 T cell receptor beta chains reported below all come from one sample, sequenced in a study of response to subunit inactivated influenza vaccine. TCRdb re-derived calls from the RT-PCR reads in MiXCR, one entry per CDR3 protein. The table lists 650,000 to 800,000 distinct CDR3 sequences, approximately 15% of them singletons. Sample: PBMCs from blood, taken 14 to 15 days before vaccination. The receptors were sampled from a man aged 45-65 years who received an inactivated influenza vaccine.

This clonotype was recorded at least ten times. The rearrangement joins TRBV4-3 to TRBJ2-3, with 9 positions matching TRBD2. CDR3 length equals 18 residues. Germline loops: CDR1 LGHNA, CDR2 YSLEER. The J segment lost 0 bases and the V segment lost 0 bases, leaving 7 bases of the junction unmatched. The CDR3 is CASSQEIKAGGSTDTQYF. The DNA for the CDR3 is TGCGCCAGCAGCCAAGAAATAAAAGCGGGAGGCAGCACAGATACGCAGTATTTT.

This clonotype was found a few times. V is TRBV12-3 or TRBV12-4 and J is TRBJ1-1, with D possibly TRBD1 on 5 matching bases. V gave up 6 bases and J gave up 7 bases, with 18 bases separating them. This CDR3 has 14 residues. The CDR3 DNA reads as TGTGCCAGCAGCGGACAACGGGACGTTGTTGAAGCTTTCTTT. Its translation: CASSGQRDVVEAFF.

The CDR3 reads CSASGTEAFF. The DNA for the CDR3 is TGCAGTGCTAGCGGCACTGAAGCTTTCTTT. This chain links TRBV20-1 with TRBJ1-1; D remains ambiguous. This CDR3 comprises 10 residues. Germline V gives CDR1 DFQATT, CDR2 SNEGSKA (reference sequence). The V gene lost 3 bases and the J gene lost 4 bases, with 3 bases spanning the gap.

This clonotype was counted a few times. The V and J genes are TRBV20-1 and TRBJ1-2, with no clear D. The CDR3 has 11 residues. V was shortened by 2 bases and J by 4 bases, with 5 bases between the two germline ends. Germline V lookup: CDR1 DFQATT, CDR2 SNEGSKA (reference sequence). CDR3 nucleotides: TGCAGTGCTAGACCTCCCTATGGCTACACCTTC. Protein: CSARPPYGYTF.

The table lists this clonotype with a few counts. This rearrangement joins TRBV7-2 to TRBJ2-2, with no clear D. Germline V gene sequence: CDR1 SGHTA, CDR2 FQGNSA. The CDR3 covers 14 residues. The V end was cut by 5 bases, the J end by 4 bases, with 11 bases between. CDR3 loop: CASSRRQITGELFF. Written as DNA, the CDR3 is TGTGCCAGCAGCCGCAGGCAGATCACCGGGGAGCTGTTTTTT.

This chain uses TRBV20-1 with TRBJ2-2; D is possibly TRBD1 (6 bases). From germline, CDR1 is DFQATT and CDR2 SNEGSKA (reference sequence). Between the trimmed V and J ends, which lost 0 bases and 6 bases, there was a span of 11 bases. There are 14 residues in the CDR3. The CDR3: CSARDWQGPGELFF. CDR3 nucleotides: TGCAGTGCTAGAGACTGGCAGGGGCCCGGGGAGCTGTTTTTT.

Concerning this clonotype itself: A read error is possible here, since a much larger clone lies one base away. The conserved phenylalanine or tryptophan is not found at the CDR3 terminus, so this likely reflects a read error. The CDR3 nucleotides read TGTGCCAGCAGCTCGACAGGGCCTGGGGCCAACGTCCTGACTTGC. Its protein product is CASSSTGPGANVLTC. This sequence joins TRBV7-8 and TRBJ2-6; the match to TRBD1 covers 7 bases. The CDR3 loop spans 15 amino acids. CDR1 and CDR2 (germline): SGHVS, FQNEAQ. Trimming removed 4 bases from V and 2 bases from J; junction bases left unmatched: 2.

J is TRBJ2-3 and V is TRBV6-1, with D possibly being TRBD2 (5 bases). From germline, CDR1 is MNHNS and CDR2 SASEGT. The V end lost 8 bases, the J end lost 4 bases, and 19 bases lay between the germline ends. The CDR3 is 15 residues long. CDR3 residues: CASCRLGSAADTQYF. For the CDR3, the DNA is TGTGCCAGCTGCCGTCTTGGGAGTGCCGCAGATACGCAGTATTTT.

The rearrangement uses TRBV29-1 and TRBJ2-1; weak D call: TRBD1 (5 bases). The length of the CDR3 is 12 residues. Deletions cut 6 bases from V and 6 bases from J, with 12 bases between. Per the germline V gene, CDR1 is SQVTM and CDR2 is ANQGSEA. The CDR3 region is CSVISQGNEQFF. The CDR3 region has the DNA TGCAGCGTCATCAGCCAGGGCAATGAGCAGTTCTTC.

The chain recombines TRBV24-1 with TRBJ2-1; TRBD2 matches at 13 bases. This CDR3 comprises 19 residues. V lost 3 bases to trimming and J lost 0 bases; unmatched junction nucleotides: 7. Germline lookup yields CDR1 KGHDR and CDR2 SFDVKD. The CDR3 loop reads CATSDLGTSGAPSYNEQFF. CDR3 nucleotide sequence: TGTGCCACCAGTGATCTCGGGACTAGCGGGGCGCCCTCCTACAATGAGCAGTTCTTC.

In its sample, this clonotype was seen a few times. The chain combines TRBV15 with TRBJ2-5; D not resolved. This CDR3 has 14 amino acids. Germline V lookup: CDR1 LNHNV, CDR2 YYDKDF (reference sequence). V was trimmed by 4 bases and J by 6 bases, leaving 15 bases between them. The CDR3 reads CATSNPEVSKTQYF. The CDR3 nucleotides read TGTGCCACCAGCAACCCCGAGGTTAGCAAGACCCAGTACTTC. Complete variable domain (other parts from reference TRBV15 and TRBJ2-5): DAMVIQNPRYQVTQFGKPVTLSCSQTLNHNVMYWYQQKSSQAPKLLFHYYDKDFNNEADTPDNFQSRRPNTSFCFLDIRSPGLGDTAMYLCATSNPEVSKTQYFGPGTRLLVL.

This clonotype was detected only a few times. This chain joins TRBV7-2 and TRBJ2-7; D is possibly TRBD2 (6 bases). V was pared by 4 bases and J by 6 bases, with 16 bases between. The CDR3 loop spans 14 amino acids. Germline lookup yields CDR1 SGHTA and CDR2 FQGNSA. CDR3 amino acids: CASSSEPLAGEQYF. CDR3 coding DNA: TGTGCCAGCAGCTCAGAACCACTAGCTGGCGAGCAGTACTTC.

The chain links TRBV12-3 or TRBV12-4 to TRBJ1-4, with D perhaps TRBD1 (5 bases). The CDR3 consists of 13 residues. The V and J ends lost 8 bases and 7 bases respectively, with 14 bases between them. The CDR3 is CASLGETPEKLFF. The CDR3 DNA is TGTGCCAGCCTAGGGGAGACCCCTGAAAAACTGTTTTTT.

In its sample, this clonotype was seen a few times. This chain uses TRBV10-3 with TRBJ2-1, with 9 nucleotides matching TRBD2. This CDR3 is 16 amino acids long. Unmatched junction bases numbered 4, after V lost 2 bases and J lost 2 bases. The germline CDR1 and CDR2 sequences are ENHRY and SYGVKD. The CDR3, as DNA: TGTGCCATCAGTGAGACGATAGCGGGAGCCTACAATGAGCAGTTCTTC. Translated: CAISETIAGAYNEQFF.